This T cell receptor (beta chain) was retrieved from a study of blood T cells in healthy people across ages. Study context: Researchers report that template switching captured about one barcoded beta molecule per two T cells.

Alongside a J-beta primer mix, a sample-barcoded 5' primer served in a second PCR lasting roughly 6 to 11 cycles. From the 5' RACE reads, TCRdb called clonotypes with MiXCR, one entry per CDR3 protein. The data show 800,000 or so distinct CDR3 sequences, about half seen once. Sequenced input: blood. This TCR was sampled from an elderly man in good health.

This chain's CDR3 is CASLGLAGVDGGELFF. In DNA form, the CDR3 reads TGTGCCAGCCTGGGGCTAGCGGGAGTTGATGGCGGGGAGCTGTTTTTT. The V call is TRBV6-5, the J call TRBJ2-2, with 10 bases lining up with TRBD2. V was clipped by 8 bases and J by 7 bases; unmatched bases: 13. The V gene's germline CDR1 is MNHEY and CDR2 SVGAGI. This CDR3 has 16 amino acids.